The present entry profiles one T cell receptor beta chain with its context. As yet, its antigen is unknown. The data are from a study of T-cell reconstitution after alpha-beta-depleted transplantation in children. The CDR3 consists of 16 residues. The germline V gene encodes CDR1 MDHEN and CDR2 SYDVKM. The ends lost 5 bases at V and 8 bases at J; junction bases unmatched: 8. Using unique molecular identifiers, the investigators prepared the TCRbeta library. TCRdb passed the PCR reads through MiXCR, listing each CDR3 protein once. The sample lists 200,000 to 300,000 distinct CDR3 sequences; under 30% were seen once. General study findings and limits: Surviving recipient T cells and thymic progenitors produced the high day-60 TCRbeta diversity seen in some patients. Hyperexpanded clones declined; after one year, newly produced T cells mostly supplied diversity.

The sample consisted of PBMCs, taken before TCRalphabeta/CD19-depleted stem cell transplant. The TCR sequence derives from a girl aged 2-15 years with Fanconi anemia, due to receive a stem cell transplant. The chain couples TRBV28 to TRBJ2-1; 14 positions agree with TRBD2. The CDR3 coding sequence is TGTGCCAGCAGTCCTCCGGGACTAGCGGGGGATCATGAGCAGTTCTTC. Protein: CASSPPGLAGDHEQFF.